Following are 16 T cell receptor beta chains from one sample sequenced in a study of vaccination and CD4 T cells after COVID-19. Sequencing of cultured CD4+ T cell DNA used the Oncomine TCR Beta short-read assay. TCRdb reprocessed the PCR reads via MiXCR and lists one record per CDR3 protein. The table lists approximately 27,000 distinct CDR3 sequences, roughly 34% of them singletons. The antigens these receptors bind are not known. Time point reported: late sampling 161 to 241 days after vaccination in a few convalescent patients. Treatment meaning: approximately 9-day PBMC culture with coronavirus spike peptide pools or control peptides (ViraFEST assay). Sequencing was performed on CD4+ T cells from blood, cultured in vitro, taken about 7 months after SARS-CoV-2 vaccination. The receptors originated from a human donor who had recovered from COVID-19.

This chain joins TRBV7-2 and TRBJ2-2; the D call may be TRBD1 or TRBD2 (5 bases each). The CDR3 covers 16 residues. The germline V gene has CDR1 SGHTA and CDR2 FQGNSA. V was shortened by 4 bases and J by 3 bases, with 15 bases between the two germline ends. CDR3 in amino acids: CASSSSTGAHTGELFF. The DNA for the CDR3 is TGTGCCAGCAGCTCGTCTACCGGGGCCCACACCGGGGAGCTGTTTTTT. Full variable domain (rest looked up from reference TRBV7-2 and TRBJ2-2): GAGVSQSPSNKVTEKGKDVELRCDPISGHTALYWYRQSLGQGLEFLIYFQGNSAPDKSGLPSDRFSAERTGGSVSTLTIQRTQQEDSAVYLCASSSSTGAHTGELFFGEGSRLTVL.

Details on this clonotype: A single base separates this from a much larger clone, so it may be a read error. This sequence joins TRBV15 and TRBJ1-2; D perhaps matches TRBD1 (5 bases). Germline loops: CDR1 LNHNV, CDR2 YYDKDF (reference sequence). CDR3 length: 14 residues. Written as DNA, the CDR3 is TGTACCACCAGCAGAGATTTAGGAGGGGATGGCTACACCTTC. The encoded protein is CTTSRDLGGDGYTF.

This clonotype turned up a few times. Written as DNA, the CDR3 is TGTGCCAGCAGAGGGTCGGGCAGAGCGAACACTGAAGCTTTCTTT. Translation gives CASRGSGRANTEAFF. The genes are TRBV28 and TRBJ1-1; no reliable D call. With 6 bases removed from V and 1 base from J, the gap between germline ends came to 15 bases. The CDR3 extends over 15 amino acids. From germline, CDR1 is MDHEN and CDR2 SYDVKM.

This clonotype has a handful of counts. The CDR3 sequence is CAISESVRYEQYF. Here the CDR3 DNA reads TGTGCCATCAGTGAGTCGGTCCGGTACGAGCAGTACTTC. J is TRBJ2-7 and V is TRBV10-3; D remains unclear. CDR1 ENHRY and CDR2 SYGVKD come from the germline V gene. Trimming stripped 0 bases from V and 4 bases from J, with 7 bases between. There are 13 residues in the CDR3.

The table lists this clonotype with a few counts. The rearrangement uses TRBV20-1 and TRBJ2-5; a weak D match, TRBD2 (5 bases). The CDR3 is made up of 11 amino acids. V gave up 5 bases and J gave up 2 bases, with 6 bases separating them. Germline lookup yields CDR1 DFQATT and CDR2 SNEGSKA (reference sequence). The CDR3 DNA reads as TGCAGTGCTGAGGGTCAAGAGACCCAGTACTTC. Encoded protein: CSAEGQETQYF.

In its sample, this clonotype was seen a few times. The chain carries TRBV6-5 and TRBJ1-2, with D unclear. CDR3 length: 12 amino acids. Trimming cost V 4 bases and J 2 bases, with 5 bases left between them. CDR1 is MNHEY and CDR2 is SVGAGI in the germline V gene. The chain's CDR3 is CASSFTNYGYTF. CDR3 nucleotides: TGTGCCAGCAGTTTTACCAACTATGGCTACACCTTC.

The chain couples TRBV24-1 to TRBJ2-3, with 10 bases fitting TRBD2. The CDR3 runs 16 residues. The V segment lost 3 bases and the J segment 4 bases; nucleotides outside the gene matches: 6. Looked up from germline, CDR1 is KGHDR and CDR2 is SFDVKD. CDR3 DNA sequence: TGTGCCACCAGTGATCCCCTAGCGGGAGAAGCAGATACGCAGTATTTT. Translating gives CATSDPLAGEADTQYF.

The V call is TRBV7-9, the J call TRBJ1-5, with TRBD1 identical over 8 bases. The CDR3 runs 14 residues. The germline V gene encodes CDR1 SEHNR and CDR2 FQNEAQ (reference sequence). J gave up 5 bases and V 5 bases, and 5 bases lay outside the gene matches. CDR3 residues: CASSVTGGDQPQHF. The CDR3 nucleotides read TGTGCCAGCAGCGTAACAGGGGGGGATCAGCCCCAGCATTTT.

This clonotype was found a few times. This chain links TRBV20-1 with TRBJ2-3; the match to TRBD2 covers 13 bases. The CDR3 length is 15 residues. V shed 6 bases and J 7 bases; nucleotides not matched to a gene: 10. Germline V lookup: CDR1 DFQATT, CDR2 SNEGSKA (reference sequence). CDR3 amino acids: CSALTGTSGINTQYF. The CDR3, as DNA: TGCAGTGCCTTGACCGGGACTAGCGGGATAAATACGCAGTATTTT.

V usage is TRBV20-1 and J usage is TRBJ2-3, with 7 bases identical to TRBD2. Trimming took 4 bases from V and 5 from J; bases not matched to a gene: 9. The CDR3 length is 14 residues. Per the germline V gene, CDR1 is DFQATT and CDR2 is SNEGSKA (reference sequence). The CDR3 is CSATTSPRRDTQYF. CDR3 coding DNA: TGCAGTGCTACGACTAGCCCCCGGCGAGATACGCAGTATTTT.

The sample holds one count of this clonotype. This chain connects TRBV28 to TRBJ2-1; 11 nucleotides line up with TRBD2. With 4 bases clipped from V and 5 bases from J, the junction kept 13 bases outside the gene matches. The CDR3 is 18 amino acids. Germline lookup yields CDR1 MDHEN and CDR2 SYDVKM. This CDR3 is CASSSLGSSSGGHNEQFF. DNA for the CDR3: TGTGCCAGCAGTTCTCTGGGCTCCTCTAGCGGGGGGCACAATGAGCAGTTCTTC.

This rearrangement joins TRBV19 to TRBJ1-5, with TRBD1 matching over 8 bases. Trimming cost V 6 bases and J 3 bases; bases outside gene matches: 7. The CDR3 covers 15 residues. Germline CDR1 is LNHDA and CDR2 is SQIVND (reference sequence). The CDR3 sequence: CASRRDRQLNQPQHF. In DNA, the CDR3 is TGTGCCAGTAGAAGGGACAGGCAACTCAATCAGCCCCAGCATTTT.

The rearrangement joins TRBV6-1 to TRBJ2-6; D could derive from TRBD1 or TRBD2 (5 bases each). The length of the CDR3 is 18 residues. Germline V gene lookup returns CDR1 MNHNS and CDR2 SASEGT. V was trimmed by 5 bases and J by 0 bases, leaving 17 bases between them. The CDR3 loop is CASSHAPGRSSGANVLTF. Written as DNA, the CDR3 is TGTGCCAGCAGTCACGCCCCGGGACGGAGCTCTGGGGCCAACGTCCTGACTTTC.

The chain carries TRBV11-1 and TRBJ1-6; the D is unclear. This CDR3 is 15 amino acids long. V lost 0 bases to trimming and J lost 6 bases, with 9 bases between them. In germline, CDR1 is SGHAT, CDR2 FQDESV (reference sequence). CDR3 region: CASSLARTGNSPLHF. The CDR3, as DNA: TGTGCCAGCAGCTTAGCCCGGACGGGTAATTCACCCCTCCACTTT. The full variable domain, with the rest looked up from reference TRBV11-1 and TRBJ1-6, is EAEVAQSPRYKITEKSQAVAFWCDPISGHATLYWYRQILGQGPELLVQFQDESVVDDSQLPKDRFSAERLKGVDSTLKIQPAELGDSAMYLCASSLARTGNSPLHFGNGTRLTVT.

This clonotype appeared a few times. This CDR3 is CSALPYTDTQYF. The DNA of the CDR3 is TGCAGTGCTTTGCCATATACAGATACGCAGTATTTT. The V call is TRBV20-1, the J call TRBJ2-3; D not resolved. The CDR3 runs 12 residues. The germline CDR1 and CDR2 sequences are DFQATT and SNEGSKA (reference sequence). Trimming pared 5 bases from V and 3 bases from J, leaving 9 bases between.

The chain employs TRBV27 and TRBJ1-2; TRBD1 might be the D (5 bases). V lost 6 bases and J 2 bases, leaving 13 bases between the germline ends. Germline V CDR1 and CDR2: MNHEY, SMNVEV (reference sequence). The CDR3 has 14 residues. The CDR3 is CASRQWAGNYGYTF. DNA for the CDR3: TGTGCCAGCAGACAATGGGCAGGGAACTATGGCTACACCTTC.